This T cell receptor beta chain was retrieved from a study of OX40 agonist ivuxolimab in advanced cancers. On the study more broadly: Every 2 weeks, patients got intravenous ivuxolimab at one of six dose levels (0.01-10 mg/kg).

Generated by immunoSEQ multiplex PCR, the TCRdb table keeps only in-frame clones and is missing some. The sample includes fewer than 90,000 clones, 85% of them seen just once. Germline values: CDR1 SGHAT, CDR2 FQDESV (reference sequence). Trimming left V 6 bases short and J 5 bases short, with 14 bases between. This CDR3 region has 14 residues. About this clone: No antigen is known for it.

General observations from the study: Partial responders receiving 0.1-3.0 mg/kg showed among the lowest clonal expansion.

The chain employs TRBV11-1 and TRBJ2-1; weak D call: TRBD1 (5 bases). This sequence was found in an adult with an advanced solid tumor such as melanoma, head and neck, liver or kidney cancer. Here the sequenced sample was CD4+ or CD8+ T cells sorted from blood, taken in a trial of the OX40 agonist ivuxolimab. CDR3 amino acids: CASRVRGIHNEQFF. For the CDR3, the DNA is TGTGCCAGCAGGGTAAGGGGCATCCACAATGAGCAGTTCTTC.